This TCR beta chain was recovered during a study of OX40 agonist ivuxolimab in advanced cancers. To note about this clone: Its matching antigen is unknown.

The CDR3 covers 16 residues. In germline, CDR1 is SGHTA, CDR2 FQGTGA. V lost 5 bases and J lost 5, with 18 bases in between. Study conclusions and caveats: More expanded clones were seen, on average, in CD8+ T cells than in CD4+.

Only in-frame clones appear in the TCRdb table, and some are missing; sequencing was by immunoSEQ multiplex PCR. Of about 56,000 clones detected, about 85% appear once; the ten largest clones hold approximately 4.8%. Patients were ineligible given autoimmune disease history or systemic immunosuppression. The TCR comes from an adult with an advanced solid tumor such as melanoma, head and neck, liver or kidney cancer. The starting material was CD4+ or CD8+ T cells sorted from blood, obtained in a trial of the OX40 agonist ivuxolimab. V gene TRBV7-3 combines with J gene TRBJ2-2, with D perhaps being TRBD1 or TRBD2 (6 bases each). The CDR3 loop is CASSAIGGQGTGELFF. CDR3 in DNA: TGTGCCAGCAGCGCCATCGGGGGCCAGGGGACCGGGGAGCTGTTTTTT.